The 5 T cell receptor beta chains below all came from one sample that was sequenced in a study of beta chain features in type 1 diabetes. These receptors are not linked to any known antigen. Study-wide findings and caveats: Moderately but significantly shorter TCRB CDR3s were found in Type 1 diabetes patients in all four CD4+ subsets.

Isolated RNA was reverse transcribed in full, so expressed TCRB transcripts were sequenced. Profiled with immunoSEQ multiplex PCR; TCRdb holds only in-frame clones, not every one. The sample contains over 120,000 clones, about 13% of which appear only once. Sequenced input: central memory CD4+ T cells from blood. These TCRs come from a man aged 18 to 30 with type 1 diabetes.

The chain recombines TRBV6-6 with TRBJ1-2; D unclear. V dropped 0 bases and J dropped 5 bases, with 13 bases sitting between them. Germline V gene lookup returns CDR1 MNHNY and CDR2 SVGAGI (reference sequence). CDR3 length equals 15 residues. The CDR3 sequence is CASSYSLRAEYGYTF. DNA of the CDR3: TGTGCCAGCAGTTACTCGTTGAGGGCGGAATATGGCTACACCTTC.

The chain joins TRBV29-1 to TRBJ2-2; possibly TRBD1 for D (6 bases). Per germline, CDR1 SQVTM and CDR2 ANQGSEA. This CDR3 has 13 amino acids. V gave up 7 bases and J gave up 1 base, with 10 bases separating them. In nucleotides, the CDR3 is TGCAGCGCACCGGGACAGAACACCGGGGAGCTGTTTTTT. Its translation: CSAPGQNTGELFF.

This clone appeared a few times. The chain uses TRBV5-1 and TRBJ2-1, with D maybe TRBD2 (6 bases). CDR1 is SGHRS and CDR2 is YFSETQ in the germline V gene. The V end was cut by 0 bases, the J end by 10 bases, with 11 bases between. The CDR3 has 13 amino acids. The CDR3 bases are TGCGCCAGCAGCTTGGTCCAACTAGCAGAGCAGTTCTTC. Residues: CASSLVQLAEQFF.

This clone has a handful of counts. The chain has TRBV18 and TRBJ1-5; TRBD1 matches 7 bases. The germline gives CDR1 KGHSH, CDR2 LQKENI. The V and J ends lost 3 bases and 5 bases, in that order; junction bases with no gene match: 10. This CDR3 is built from 16 residues. DNA for the CDR3: TGTGCCAGCTCACCCCTACAGGGGATGTACGATCAGCCCCAGCATTTT. Its translation is CASSPLQGMYDQPQHF.

This clone has a count of ten or more. This chain uses TRBV6-5 with TRBJ2-5; 8 bases are a match to TRBD1. This CDR3 spans 13 amino acids. The germline CDR1 and CDR2 sequences are MNHEY and SVGAGI. Trimming took 2 bases from V and 4 from J; bases not matched to a gene: 0. The CDR3 loop is CASSYGTGETQYF. The CDR3 DNA follows: TGTGCCAGCAGTTACGGGACAGGAGAGACCCAGTACTTC.